This is a list of T cell receptor beta chains from one sample in a study of graft-versus-host responses after intestinal transplantation. Repertoires were generated with immunoSEQ multiplex PCR, while TCRdb's copy carries only in-frame clones and drops some. The sample has around 39,000 clones; more than 80% are singletons. The source material was PBMCs, sampled approximately 100 weeks after intestinal transplantation. These receptors originate from a human patient who received an intestinal transplant, so some T cells may come from the graft donor. Each CDR3 is given with its conserved first and last residue. D genes are given only for firm matches. Clone size appears in some rows only: once, few, many, or a class for an expanded clone.

16	-	TRBJ1-3	TRBV28	-	CASKLSGLASGNTIYF	TGTGCCAGCAAACTTTCGGGCCTTGCCTCTGGAAACACCATATATTTT
14	-	TRBJ1-1	TRBV5-1	-	CASMIKGRINEAFF	TGCGCCAGCATGATAAAGGGAAGGATTAATGAAGCTTTCTTT
16	-	TRBJ1-5	TRBV6-6	-	CASSYSGSGGNQPQHF	TGTGCCAGCAGTTACAGCGGTTCCGGAGGCAATCAGCCCCAGCATTTT
15	TRBD2	TRBJ2-3	TRBV6-1	-	CASSVLSGGTDTQYF	TGTGCCAGCAGTGTATTAAGCGGGGGGACAGATACGCAGTATTTT
13	TRBD1	TRBJ2-5	TRBV29-1	-	CSVGQGAWETQYF	TGCAGCGTAGGACAGGGGGCTTGGGAGACCCAGTACTTC
14	TRBD1	TRBJ2-1	TRBV6-1	-	CASSFRTGGNEQFF	TGTGCCAGCAGTTTCCGGACAGGGGGAAATGAGCAGTTCTTC
13	-	TRBJ1-5	TRBV7-6	-	CASSSGANQPQHF	TGTGCCAGCAGCTCCGGGGCCAATCAGCCCCAGCATTTT
13	-	TRBJ2-1	TRBV28	-	CASRPRSYNEQFF	TGTGCCAGCAGACCCCGCAGCTACAATGAGCAGTTCTTC
16	TRBD1	TRBJ1-4	TRBV9	-	CASSVETGQGNEKLFF	TGTGCCAGCAGCGTAGAAACAGGACAGGGTAATGAAAAACTGTTTTTT
17	TRBD2	TRBJ2-3	TRBV11-2	-	CASSSTSGRTSTDTQYF	TGTGCCAGCAGCTCGACTAGCGGACGGACTAGCACAGATACGCAGTATTTT
17	-	TRBJ2-1	TRBV11-1	-	CASSLTPGHDFYNEQFF	TGTGCCAGCAGCCTAACGCCGGGACATGATTTCTACAATGAGCAGTTCTTC
12	-	TRBJ2-7	TRBV29-1	-	CSALASGYEQYF	TGCAGCGCCCTCGCCAGTGGCTACGAGCAGTACTTC
17	-	TRBJ2-7	TRBV7-2	-	CASSLQVGQGFFYEQYF	TGTGCCAGCAGCTTACAAGTCGGGCAGGGGTTTTTCTACGAGCAGTACTTC
12	-	TRBJ2-2	TRBV29-1	-	CSVEDEGRELFF	TGCAGCGTTGAAGACGAAGGAAGGGAGCTGTTTTTT
14	-	TRBJ2-1	TRBV2	once	CASSVGQKNNEQFF	TGTGCCAGCAGTGTTGGGCAGAAGAACAATGAGCAGTTCTTC
15	-	TRBJ1-1	TRBV18	-	CASSPPGQAGLEAFF	TGTGCCAGCTCACCACCGGGGCAGGCCGGCCTTGAAGCTTTCTTT
19	TRBD2	TRBJ2-7	TRBV27	-	CASSLGLRTSGRLAYEQYF	TGTGCCAGCAGTCTCGGCCTCCGGACTAGCGGGAGGCTGGCCTACGAGCAGTACTTC
14	-	TRBJ1-1	TRBV19	-	CASSIDWGNTEAFF	TGTGCCAGTAGTATAGATTGGGGGAACACTGAAGCTTTCTTT
12	-	TRBJ1-6	TRBV30	-	CAWSLLESPLHF	TGTGCCTGGAGCCTGTTAGAATCACCCCTCCACTTT
16	TRBD1	TRBJ1-2	TRBV19	-	CASSTIRTGVGYGYTF	TGTGCCAGTAGTACCATACGAACAGGGGTGGGGTATGGCTACACCTTC
15	TRBD1	TRBJ1-1	TRBV18	-	CASSPRDRVDTEAFF	TGTGCCAGCTCACCGCGGGACAGGGTGGACACTGAAGCTTTCTTT
14	-	TRBJ2-7	TRBV5-5	-	CASSLYKGPYEQYF	TGTGCCAGCAGCTTGTATAAGGGCCCCTACGAGCAGTACTTC
15	-	TRBJ1-5	TRBV30	-	CAWSEAVGGYQPQHF	TGTGCCTGGAGTGAAGCTGTAGGAGGGTATCAGCCCCAGCATTTT
15	TRBD1	TRBJ2-3	TRBV29-1	-	CSVARTGDGTDTQYF	TGCAGCGTAGCTAGAACAGGGGACGGCACAGATACGCAGTATTTT
16	TRBD2	TRBJ2-3	TRBV15	once	CATSRVGGRRVNTQYF	TGTGCCACCAGCAGAGTGGGCGGGAGGCGTGTGAATACGCAGTATTTT
15	TRBD2	TRBJ2-5	TRBV5-1	-	CASSSQLAQEETQYF	TGCGCCAGCAGCTCACAACTAGCGCAAGAAGAGACCCAGTACTTC
14	TRBD1	TRBJ1-4	TRBV7-7	-	CAGPGQETNEKLFF	TGTGCCGGCCCGGGACAGGAAACTAATGAAAAACTGTTTTTT
15	TRBD1	TRBJ2-5	TRBV2	few	CASRRRDRGQETQYF	TGTGCCAGCAGGCGACGGGACAGGGGCCAAGAGACCCAGTACTTC
16	-	TRBJ2-1	TRBV5-1	-	CASSLASAAAYNEQFF	TGCGCCAGCAGCTTGGCCTCGGCAGCAGCCTACAATGAGCAGTTCTTC
13	TRBD2	TRBJ2-7	TRBV6-6	-	CASTPGRAYEQYF	TGTGCCAGCACACCCGGGAGGGCCTACGAGCAGTACTTC
14	TRBD1	TRBJ1-3	TRBV5-1	-	CASSSTGNGNTIYF	TGCGCCAGCAGCTCGACAGGGAATGGAAACACCATATATTTT
14	-	TRBJ1-6	TRBV7-9	-	CASSLAQGNSPPHF	TGTGCCAGCAGCTTAGCCCAGGGAAACTCACCCCCCCACTTT
17	TRBD2	TRBJ2-1	TRBV7-2	-	CASSLVGLAGGPNEQFF	TGTGCCAGCAGCTTAGTCGGACTAGCGGGAGGCCCTAATGAGCAGTTCTTC